This TCR beta chain was sequenced for a study of OX40 agonist ivuxolimab in advanced cancers. Study details: The patients received agonistic anti-OX40 (CD134) antibody ivuxolimab. Three individuals attained partial responses, comprising one hepatocellular carcinoma case and two cutaneous melanoma cases.

Germline CDR1 reads LNHDA; CDR2 reads SQIVND (reference sequence). V lost 4 bases, J lost 5 bases, and 9 bases lay in between. The length of the CDR3 is 13 residues. Assay: immunoSEQ multiplex PCR; the TCRdb copy retains only in-frame clones and omits some. The table shows 70,000 or so clones, with around 91% occurring only once. This material consisted of CD4+ or CD8+ T cells sorted from blood, taken in a trial of the OX40 agonist ivuxolimab. This TCR came from an adult with an advanced solid tumor such as melanoma, head and neck, liver or kidney cancer. The V gene is TRBV19, the J gene TRBJ2-1; D call uncertain. CDR3 sequence: CASSTRLNNEQFF. CDR3 DNA sequence: TGTGCCAGTAGTACCCGATTAAACAATGAGCAGTTCTTC.